The 32 T cell receptor beta chains below all came from one sample that was sequenced in a study of PD-L1 blockade in urothelial cancer (dated by TCRdb to about 2017). In light of the paper, this sample's time point label describes: peripheral blood 6 weeks after treatment start. The method was the immunoSEQ multiplex PCR assay. The immuneACCESS repertoire file appears here via TCRdb, limited to in-frame rearrangements. These files lack a portion of the clones; in checked studies, under half of the deficit traces to unresolved V genes, and the cause of the others is not known. In all, the sample holds about 120,000 clones, and roughly 88% of those were seen once. Roughly 2.3% of the sample comes from the top ten. The specimen was PBMCs, collected around atezolizumab (anti-PD-L1) treatment. All receptors derive from a man in his fifties or sixties with urothelial cancer.

Note on this clone: This same CDR3 is encoded by further DNA sequences in the sample. V gene TRBV7-2 combines with J gene TRBJ1-1, with D perhaps matching TRBD1 (6 bases). This CDR3 region has 14 residues. Trimming pared 4 bases from V and 5 bases from J, leaving 14 bases between. Per the germline V gene, CDR1 is SGHTA and CDR2 is FQGNSA. For the CDR3, the DNA is TGTGCCAGCAGCTCACAGGGTCGTAATACTGAAGCTTTCTTT. This translates into CASSSQGRNTEAFF.

This chain joins TRBV2 and TRBJ1-1, with D possibly being TRBD1 (6 bases). CDR3 size: 14 residues. The V end was cut by 8 bases, the J end by 11 bases, with 24 bases between. Germline V lookup: CDR1 SNHLY, CDR2 FYNNEI. CDR3 nucleotides: TGTGCCAGCGGTGCGGGGGGGCTGAACCACGTTGCTTTCTTT. The encoded protein is CASGAGGLNHVAFF.

The V call is TRBV2, the J call TRBJ2-1, with D tentatively TRBD2 (5 bases). The CDR3 has 11 amino acids. V lost 6 bases to trimming and J lost 6 bases, with 6 bases between them. Per germline, CDR1 SNHLY and CDR2 FYNNEI. Written as DNA, the CDR3 is TGTGCCAGCAGGAGGGTCAATGAGCAGTTCTTC. Translated, it gives CASRRVNEQFF.

This chain uses TRBV11-2 with TRBJ2-1, with 8 bases fitting TRBD1. V was pared by 3 bases and J by 7 bases, with 8 bases of the junction left unmatched. This CDR3 comprises 15 residues. Germline V gene lookup returns CDR1 SGHAT and CDR2 FQNNGV. The CDR3 sequence: CASSFSGQGGNEQFF. CDR3 DNA: TGTGCCAGCAGCTTCTCAGGACAGGGTGGGAATGAGCAGTTCTTC.

This clone was seen a single time. CDR3 protein: CASSLGTGRNSPLHF. CDR3 DNA sequence: TGTGCCAGCAGCCTAGGGACAGGGAGAAATTCACCCCTCCACTTT. This rearrangement joins TRBV7-9 to TRBJ1-6, with 9 bases identical to TRBD1. V dropped 5 bases and J dropped 7; count of bases not matched to a gene: 6. Germline loops: CDR1 SEHNR, CDR2 FQNEAQ (reference sequence). The CDR3 is made up of 15 amino acids.

The chain combines TRBV5-1 with TRBJ2-1, with 13 nucleotides matching TRBD2. Per the germline V gene, CDR1 is SGHRS and CDR2 is YFSETQ. The CDR3 runs to 17 residues. Trimming at V came to 0 bases and at J to 8 bases, leaving 8 bases not matched to a gene. CDR3 sequence reads: CASSLGVWTSGSDEQFF. DNA for the CDR3: TGCGCCAGCAGCTTGGGGGTTTGGACTAGCGGGAGCGATGAGCAGTTCTTC.

The chain carries TRBV7-2 and TRBJ2-1, with 13 positions matching TRBD2. CDR3 length: 17 residues. After removal of 1 base from V and 10 bases from J, the junction contained 10 bases not matched to a gene. Germline lookup yields CDR1 SGHTA and CDR2 FQGNSA. CDR3 in DNA: TGTGCCAGCAGCTTAGGACTAGCGGGAGGCCCCGTGGGAGAGCAGTTCTTC. Protein product: CASSLGLAGGPVGEQFF.

V and J are TRBV30 and TRBJ2-5; 12 bases match TRBD2. J was trimmed by 5 bases and V by 8 bases; bases with no gene match: 6. This CDR3 region has 13 residues. The V gene's germline CDR1 is GTSNPN and CDR2 SVGIG (reference sequence). CDR3 nucleotides: TGTGCCGCCCGGACTAGCGGGGTCGAGACCCAGTACTTC. It translates to CAARTSGVETQYF.

The chain employs TRBV7-3 and TRBJ2-7, with D possibly matching TRBD2 (5 bases). Trimming cost V 1 base and J 2 bases, with 18 bases left between them. Germline assignment: CDR1 SGHTA and CDR2 FQGTGA. This CDR3 is built from 17 residues. For the CDR3, the DNA is TGTGCCAGCAGCTTAAAACCGCAGAGGGAGCCTACCTACGAGCAGTACTTC. Protein product: CASSLKPQREPTYEQYF.

This clone appeared once. The V call is TRBV7-9, the J call TRBJ1-1, with D possibly being TRBD1 (5 bases). The V end was cut by 5 bases, the J end by 5 bases, with 12 bases between. Looked up from germline, CDR1 is SEHNR and CDR2 is FQNEAQ (reference sequence). The CDR3 is 13 amino acids. The CDR3 sequence is CASSQDMWTEAFF. CDR3 sequence (DNA): TGTGCCAGCAGCCAGGACATGTGGACTGAAGCTTTCTTT.

The chain recombines TRBV5-4 with TRBJ2-7, with 7 positions matching TRBD2. Germline trimming cut 2 bases from V and 2 bases from J; bases unmatched to any gene: 10. This CDR3 comprises 16 residues. CDR1 is SGHNT, CDR2 YYREEE, per germline (reference sequence). The CDR3 region has the DNA TGTGCCAGCAGCTTTGGAGTCGGGAGGAACCCCTACGAGCAGTACTTC. It specifies CASSFGVGRNPYEQYF.

V usage is TRBV28 and J usage is TRBJ2-4, with D perhaps matching TRBD2 (6 bases). CDR3 length: 15 amino acids. V shed 5 bases and J shed 0 bases, with 11 bases lying between them. CDR1 and CDR2 from the germline V gene are MDHEN and SYDVKM. This CDR3 is CASSPTGLAKNIQYF. Here the CDR3 DNA reads TGTGCCAGCAGTCCGACGGGACTAGCCAAAAACATTCAGTACTTC.

The DNA for the CDR3 is TGTGCCAGCAGTTTATCGAGCGGGGCCAACGTCCTGACTTTC. As protein: CASSLSSGANVLTF. The chain is built from TRBV27 and TRBJ2-6; D remains unclear. The CDR3 runs to 14 residues. The V gene's germline CDR1 is MNHEY and CDR2 SMNVEV (reference sequence). Trimming shortened V by 0 bases and J by 4 bases, and 4 bases separated the two germline ends.

This clone was seen only a few times. The gene calls are TRBV7-8 and TRBJ2-3, with 7 bases that match TRBD1. The CDR3 contains 14 residues. The trim removed 3 bases at V and 6 bases at J, leaving 6 bases unmatched. Germline V gene lookup returns CDR1 SGHVS and CDR2 FQNEAQ. This CDR3 is CASSFDRDEDTQYF. Here the CDR3 DNA reads TGTGCCAGCAGCTTCGACAGGGATGAGGATACGCAGTATTTT.

The chain employs TRBV6-5 and TRBJ1-3; possibly TRBD1 for D (5 bases). With 6 bases removed from V and 4 bases from J, the gap between germline ends came to 13 bases. Germline V CDR1 and CDR2: MNHEY, SVGAGI. This CDR3 has 14 amino acids. CDR3 residues: CASRPTPGGNTIYF. The CDR3 coding sequence is TGTGCCAGCAGGCCGACACCAGGGGGAAACACCATATATTTT.

V and J are TRBV10-2 and TRBJ2-3, with D perhaps TRBD2 (5 bases). V was trimmed by 4 bases and J by 4 bases, leaving 9 bases between them. The germline V gene encodes CDR1 WSHSY and CDR2 SAAADI. The CDR3 is made up of 13 amino acids. CDR3: CASSGLAPDTQYF. In DNA, the CDR3 is TGCGCCAGCAGTGGGCTAGCACCAGATACGCAGTATTTT.

J is TRBJ2-1 and V is TRBV4-2, with TRBD2 matching over 9 bases. The CDR3 loop spans 15 amino acids. The germline CDR1 and CDR2 sequences are LGHNA and YNFKEQ. V shed 3 bases, J shed 2 bases, and the junction held 2 bases outside the gene matches. CDR3 DNA: TGTGCCAGCAGCCAGCGGGGGGGGACCTACAATGAGCAGTTCTTC. It codes for CASSQRGGTYNEQFF.

This clone has just a few counts. The chain links TRBV4-1 to TRBJ2-7; D is undetermined. The V end was cut by 0 bases, the J end by 3 bases, with 6 bases between. Germline CDR1 is MGHRA and CDR2 is YSYEKL. The CDR3 sequence is 13 residues long. The CDR3 DNA is TGCGCCAGCAGCCAAGACAGGTACTACGAGCAGTACTTC. Residues: CASSQDRYYEQYF.

This chain uses TRBV7-2 with TRBJ1-6; unclear D gene. The CDR3 sequence is 16 residues long. Trimming cost V 5 bases and J 9 bases, with 20 bases left between them. CDR1 is SGHTA and CDR2 is FQGNSA in the germline V gene. Written as DNA, the CDR3 is TGTGCCAGCAGCCCCCGCCGCCCACGAACGGGTTCACCCCTCCACTTT. Amino acid sequence: CASSPRRPRTGSPLHF. Complete variable domain (other parts from reference TRBV7-2 and TRBJ1-6): GAGVSQSPSNKVTEKGKDVELRCDPISGHTALYWYRQSLGQGLEFLIYFQGNSAPDKSGLPSDRFSAERTGGSVSTLTIQRTQQEDSAVYLCASSPRRPRTGSPLHFGNGTRLTVT.

The genes are TRBV6-6 and TRBJ1-1; possible D gene TRBD1, 5 bases. Germline CDR1 is MNHNY and CDR2 is SVGAGI (reference sequence). This CDR3 region has 13 residues. Trimming cost V 10 bases and J 1 base, with 13 bases left between them. The CDR3 bases are TGTGCCATCTCCCGCGGGGGGAACACTGAAGCTTTCTTT. Protein: CAISRGGNTEAFF.

The chain uses TRBV6-1 and TRBJ1-4; 7 bases line up with TRBD1. The CDR3 loop spans 16 amino acids. Trimming cost V 1 base and J 8 bases; bases outside gene matches: 10. Germline CDR1 and CDR2: MNHNS and SASEGT. DNA of the CDR3: TGTGCCAGCAGTGAAGGGTACAGGGGCAGAGGGGAAAAACTGTTTTTT. It codes for CASSEGYRGRGEKLFF.

The chain uses TRBV5-4 and TRBJ2-5, with D uncertain. Germline V gene sequence: CDR1 SGHNT, CDR2 YYREEE (reference sequence). The V and J ends lost 2 bases and 5 bases respectively, with 4 bases between them. This CDR3 has 11 residues. The CDR3 DNA reads as TGTGCCAGCAGCTTAGAGGAGACCCAGTACTTC. It yields the protein CASSLEETQYF.

The genes are TRBV2 and TRBJ2-3, with a weak D call TRBD1 (5 bases). V lost 4 bases and J 0 bases, leaving 8 bases between the germline ends. The germline V gene encodes CDR1 SNHLY and CDR2 FYNNEI. This CDR3 spans 14 amino acids. The CDR3 reads CASSVQASTDTQYF. CDR3 DNA sequence: TGTGCCAGCAGTGTACAGGCTAGCACAGATACGCAGTATTTT.

This chain connects TRBV2 to TRBJ1-1; no definite D call. Per the germline V gene, CDR1 is SNHLY and CDR2 is FYNNEI. V was shortened by 9 bases and J by 0 bases, with 11 bases between the two germline ends. The CDR3 spans 13 residues. The CDR3 spells CASNSQMNTEAFF. CDR3 nucleotides: TGTGCCAGTAACTCACAGATGAACACTGAAGCTTTCTTT.

A single count supports this clone. The J gene is TRBJ1-2, the V gene TRBV28, with a tentative D call TRBD1 (6 bases). Trimming took off 2 bases at V and 7 bases at J, with 8 bases between the two ends. This CDR3 contains 12 residues. Germline V gene lookup returns CDR1 MDHEN and CDR2 SYDVKM. CDR3 sequence: CASSLNRAGYTF. The CDR3 DNA reads TGTGCCAGCAGTTTAAACAGGGCTGGCTACACCTTC.

This rearrangement joins TRBV6-5 to TRBJ2-1; no firm D call. CDR1 is MNHEY, CDR2 SVGAGI, per germline. This CDR3 has 13 residues. Trimming removed 6 bases at V and 6 bases at J, with 12 bases between. DNA for the CDR3: TGTGCCAGCAGCTCGCCGGCGGTCAATGAGCAGTTCTTC. It codes for CASSSPAVNEQFF.

CDR3 residues: CASSPTDRGLKVEEKLFF. CDR3 DNA sequence: TGTGCCAGCTCCCCTACAGACAGGGGGCTAAAAGTTGAGGAAAAACTGTTTTTT. The chain couples TRBV18 to TRBJ1-4; 10 nucleotides match TRBD1. The V gene end was trimmed by 6 bases and the J gene end by 8 bases; junction bases not matched to a gene: 18. The CDR3 covers 18 residues. CDR1 and CDR2 from the germline V gene are KGHSH and LQKENI.

The chain uses TRBV19 and TRBJ1-6; 9 bases align to TRBD1. Germline loops: CDR1 LNHDA, CDR2 SQIVND (reference sequence). V shed 3 bases and J 7 bases; nucleotides not matched to a gene: 7. CDR3 length equals 16 residues. The CDR3 protein is CASSIRTGALNSPLHF. The CDR3 DNA reads as TGTGCCAGTAGTATTAGGACAGGGGCGTTGAATTCACCCCTCCACTTT.

The rearrangement uses TRBV5-6 and TRBJ2-7; 7 nucleotides align to TRBD1. Germline V CDR1 and CDR2: SGHDT, YYEEEE. V trimming: 2 bases; J trimming: 3 bases; junction bases outside the gene matches: 11. There are 16 residues in the CDR3. CDR3 loop: CASSFKIDREIYEQYF. The CDR3 DNA reads as TGTGCCAGCAGCTTTAAGATTGACAGGGAAATCTACGAGCAGTACTTC.

V is TRBV5-1 and J is TRBJ2-7; 8 nucleotides agree with TRBD2. The CDR3 loop spans 15 amino acids. Germline assignment: CDR1 SGHRS and CDR2 YFSETQ. With 0 bases clipped from V and 5 bases from J, the junction kept 7 bases outside the gene matches. The CDR3 protein is CASSLAIGGGNEQYF. CDR3 in DNA: TGCGCCAGCAGCTTGGCCATCGGGGGGGGAAACGAGCAGTACTTC.

The V gene is TRBV19, the J gene TRBJ2-7; weak D call: TRBD2 (6 bases). Germline V lookup: CDR1 LNHDA, CDR2 SQIVND (reference sequence). This CDR3 region has 16 residues. With 3 bases removed from V and 5 bases from J, the gap between germline ends came to 20 bases. The CDR3 coding sequence is TGTGCCAGTAGTATGGGGGGAGGAGGACCTGCAGACGAGCAGTACTTC. It is translated as CASSMGGGGPADEQYF. The variable domain in full, completed from reference TRBV19 and TRBJ2-7, reads DGGITQSPKYLFRKEGQNVTLSCEQNLNHDAMYWYRQDPGQGLRLIYYSQIVNDFQKGDIAEGYSVSREKKESFPLTVTSAQKNPTAFYLCASSMGGGGPADEQYFGPGTRLTVT.

The chain employs TRBV13 and TRBJ1-2; TRBD1 matches 9 bases. Germline V lookup: CDR1 PRHDT, CDR2 FYEKMQ (reference sequence). V dropped 3 bases and J dropped 9; count of bases not matched to a gene: 5. This CDR3 contains 13 residues. In DNA, the CDR3 is TGTGCCAGCAGCTTCGCGGACAGGGGTAGCTACACCTTC. Translated: CASSFADRGSYTF.